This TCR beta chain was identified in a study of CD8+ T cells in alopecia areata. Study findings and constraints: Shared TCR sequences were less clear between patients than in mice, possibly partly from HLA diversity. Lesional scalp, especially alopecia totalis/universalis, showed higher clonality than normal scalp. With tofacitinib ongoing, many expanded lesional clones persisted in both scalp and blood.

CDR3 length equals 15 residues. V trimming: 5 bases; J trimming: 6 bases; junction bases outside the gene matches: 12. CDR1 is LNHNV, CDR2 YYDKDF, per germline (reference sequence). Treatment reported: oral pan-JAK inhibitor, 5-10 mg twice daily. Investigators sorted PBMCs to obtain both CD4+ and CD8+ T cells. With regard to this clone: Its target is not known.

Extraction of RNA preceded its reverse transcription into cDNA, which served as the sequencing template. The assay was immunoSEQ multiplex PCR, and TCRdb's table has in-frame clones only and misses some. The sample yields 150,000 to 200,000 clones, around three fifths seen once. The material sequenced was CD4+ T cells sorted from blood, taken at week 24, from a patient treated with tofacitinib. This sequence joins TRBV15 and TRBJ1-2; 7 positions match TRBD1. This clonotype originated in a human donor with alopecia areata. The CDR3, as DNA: TGTGCCACCAGCTCATCTATGACAGGGATAAATGGCTACACCTTC. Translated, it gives CATSSSMTGINGYTF.